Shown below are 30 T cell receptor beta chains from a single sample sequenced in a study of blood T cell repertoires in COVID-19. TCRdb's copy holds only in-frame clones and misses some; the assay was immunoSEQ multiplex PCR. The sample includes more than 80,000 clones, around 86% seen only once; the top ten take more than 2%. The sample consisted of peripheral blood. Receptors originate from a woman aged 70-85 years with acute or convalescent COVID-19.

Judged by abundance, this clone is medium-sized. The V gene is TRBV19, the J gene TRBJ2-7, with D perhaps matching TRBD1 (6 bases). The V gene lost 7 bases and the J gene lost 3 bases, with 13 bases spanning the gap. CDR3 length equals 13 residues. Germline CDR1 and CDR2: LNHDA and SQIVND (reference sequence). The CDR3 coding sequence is TGTGCCAGTACTGCAGGGGTTGGCTACGAGCAGTACTTC. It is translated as CASTAGVGYEQYF.

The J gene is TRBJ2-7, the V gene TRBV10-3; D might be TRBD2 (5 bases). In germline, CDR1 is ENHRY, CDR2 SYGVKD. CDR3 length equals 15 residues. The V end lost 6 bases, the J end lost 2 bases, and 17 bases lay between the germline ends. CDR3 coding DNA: TGTGCCATCAGCTCCGGACTGGGTGGGCCCTACGAGCAGTACTTC. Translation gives CAISSGLGGPYEQYF.

The CDR3 loop is CASSVWARSNTGELFF. In DNA, the CDR3 is TGTGCCAGCAGCGTATGGGCCAGGTCCAACACCGGGGAGCTGTTTTTT. This chain uses TRBV9 with TRBJ2-2, with no clear D. The germline V gene encodes CDR1 SGDLS and CDR2 YYNGEE. The CDR3 is made up of 16 amino acids. Trimming took off 1 base at V and 2 bases at J, with 12 bases between the two ends.

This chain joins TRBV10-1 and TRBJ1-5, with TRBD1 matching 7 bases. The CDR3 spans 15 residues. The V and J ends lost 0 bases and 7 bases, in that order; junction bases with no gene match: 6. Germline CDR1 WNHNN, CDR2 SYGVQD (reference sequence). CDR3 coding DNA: TGCGCCAGCAGTGAGTCTTACAGGGGTTGGCAGCCCCAGCATTTT. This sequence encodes CASSESYRGWQPQHF.

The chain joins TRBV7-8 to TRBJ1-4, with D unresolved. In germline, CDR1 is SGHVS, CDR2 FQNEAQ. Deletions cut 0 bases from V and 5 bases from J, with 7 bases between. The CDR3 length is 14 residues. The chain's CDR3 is CASSLAPGNEKLFF. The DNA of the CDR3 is TGTGCCAGCAGCTTAGCGCCGGGGAATGAAAAACTGTTTTTT.

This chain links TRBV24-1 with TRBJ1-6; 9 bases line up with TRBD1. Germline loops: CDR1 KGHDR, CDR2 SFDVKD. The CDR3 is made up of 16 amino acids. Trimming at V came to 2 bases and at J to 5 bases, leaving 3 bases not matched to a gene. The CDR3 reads CATSDSRDRDNSPLHF. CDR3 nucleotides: TGTGCCACCAGTGATTCCCGGGACAGGGATAATTCACCCCTCCACTTT.

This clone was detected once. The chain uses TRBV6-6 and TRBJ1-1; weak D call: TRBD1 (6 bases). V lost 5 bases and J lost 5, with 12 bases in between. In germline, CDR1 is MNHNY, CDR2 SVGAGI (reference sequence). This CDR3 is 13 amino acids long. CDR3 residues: CASSPYRETEAFF. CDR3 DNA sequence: TGTGCCAGCAGTCCCTACAGGGAAACTGAAGCTTTCTTT.

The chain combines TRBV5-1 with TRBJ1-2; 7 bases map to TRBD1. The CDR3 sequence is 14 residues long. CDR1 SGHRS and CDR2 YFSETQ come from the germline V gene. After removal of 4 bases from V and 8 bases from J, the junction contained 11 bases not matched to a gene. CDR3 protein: CASSQFAGGDGYTF. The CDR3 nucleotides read TGCGCCAGCAGCCAATTCGCAGGGGGTGACGGCTACACCTTC.

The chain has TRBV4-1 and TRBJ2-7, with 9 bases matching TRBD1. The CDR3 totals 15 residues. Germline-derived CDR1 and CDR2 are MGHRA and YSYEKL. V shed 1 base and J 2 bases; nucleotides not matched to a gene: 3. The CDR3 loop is CASSQGTGGTYEQYF. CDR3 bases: TGCGCCAGCAGCCAAGGTACAGGGGGCACCTACGAGCAGTACTTC.

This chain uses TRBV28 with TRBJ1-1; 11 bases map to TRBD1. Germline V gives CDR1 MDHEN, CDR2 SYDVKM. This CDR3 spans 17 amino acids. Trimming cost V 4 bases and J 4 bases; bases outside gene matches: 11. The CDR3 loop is CASSSLQGGTGGTEAFF. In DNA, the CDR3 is TGTGCCAGCAGTTCCCTCCAGGGGGGGACAGGGGGCACTGAAGCTTTCTTT.

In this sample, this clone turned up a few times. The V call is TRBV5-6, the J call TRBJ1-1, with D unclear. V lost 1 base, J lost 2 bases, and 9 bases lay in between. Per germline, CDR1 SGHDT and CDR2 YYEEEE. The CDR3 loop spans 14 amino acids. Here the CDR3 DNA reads TGTGCCAGCAGCTTGCTGGGCCCTAACACTGAAGCTTTCTTT. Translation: CASSLLGPNTEAFF.

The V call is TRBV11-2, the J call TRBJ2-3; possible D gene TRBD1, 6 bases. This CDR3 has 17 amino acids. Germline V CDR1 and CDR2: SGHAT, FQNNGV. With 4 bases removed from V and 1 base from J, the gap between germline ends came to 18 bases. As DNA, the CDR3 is TGTGCCAGCAGCTCATCCCGGGCAGGGGACGGCACAGATACGCAGTATTTT. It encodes CASSSSRAGDGTDTQYF.

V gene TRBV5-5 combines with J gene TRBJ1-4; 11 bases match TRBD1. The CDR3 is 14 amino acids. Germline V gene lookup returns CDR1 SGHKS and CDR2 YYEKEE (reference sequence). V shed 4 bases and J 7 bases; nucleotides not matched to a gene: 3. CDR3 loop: CASSPGQGGEKLFF. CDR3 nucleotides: TGTGCCAGCAGCCCGGGACAGGGGGGTGAAAAACTGTTTTTT.

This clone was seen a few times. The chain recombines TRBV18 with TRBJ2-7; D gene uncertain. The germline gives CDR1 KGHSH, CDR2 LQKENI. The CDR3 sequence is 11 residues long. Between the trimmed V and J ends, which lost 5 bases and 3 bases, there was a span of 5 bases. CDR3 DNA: TGTGCCAGCTCAGACAACTACGAGCAGTACTTC. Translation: CASSDNYEQYF.

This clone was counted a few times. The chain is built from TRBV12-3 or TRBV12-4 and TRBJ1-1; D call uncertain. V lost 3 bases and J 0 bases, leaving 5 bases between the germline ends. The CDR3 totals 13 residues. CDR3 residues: CASSLQVNTEAFF. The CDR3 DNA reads TGTGCCAGCAGTTTGCAGGTGAACACTGAAGCTTTCTTT.

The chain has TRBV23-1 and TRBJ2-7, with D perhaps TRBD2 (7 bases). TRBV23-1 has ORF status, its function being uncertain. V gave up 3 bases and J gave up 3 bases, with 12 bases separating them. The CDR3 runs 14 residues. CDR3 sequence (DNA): TGCGCCAGCAGTCAGGGGGGGCCCCGCTACGAGCAGTACTTC. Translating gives CASSQGGPRYEQYF.

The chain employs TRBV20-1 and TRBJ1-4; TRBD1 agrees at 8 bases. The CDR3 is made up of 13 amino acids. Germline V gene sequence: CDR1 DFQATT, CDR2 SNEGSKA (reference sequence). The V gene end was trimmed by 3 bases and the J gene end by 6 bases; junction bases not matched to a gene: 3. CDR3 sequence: CSASSRGHEKLFF. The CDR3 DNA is TGCAGTGCTAGTTCCAGGGGGCATGAAAAACTGTTTTTT.

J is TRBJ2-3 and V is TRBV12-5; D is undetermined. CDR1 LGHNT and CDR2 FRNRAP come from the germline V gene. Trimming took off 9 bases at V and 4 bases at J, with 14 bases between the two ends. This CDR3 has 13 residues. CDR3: CASAFLAADTQYF. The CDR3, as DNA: TGTGCTAGCGCTTTTCTGGCGGCAGATACGCAGTATTTT.

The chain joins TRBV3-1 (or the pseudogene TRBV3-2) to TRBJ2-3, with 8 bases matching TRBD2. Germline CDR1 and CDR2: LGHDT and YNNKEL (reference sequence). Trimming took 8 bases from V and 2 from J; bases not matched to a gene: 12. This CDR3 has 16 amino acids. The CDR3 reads CASGVLAGGPTDTQYF. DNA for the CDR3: TGTGCCAGCGGGGTTTTGGCGGGGGGCCCCACAGATACGCAGTATTTT.

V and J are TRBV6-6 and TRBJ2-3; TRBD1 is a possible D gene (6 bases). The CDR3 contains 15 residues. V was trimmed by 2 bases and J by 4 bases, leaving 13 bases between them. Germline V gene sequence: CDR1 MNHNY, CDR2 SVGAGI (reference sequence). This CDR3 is CASSYPGVRADTQYF. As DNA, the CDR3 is TGTGCCAGCAGTTACCCAGGGGTGAGGGCAGATACGCAGTATTTT.

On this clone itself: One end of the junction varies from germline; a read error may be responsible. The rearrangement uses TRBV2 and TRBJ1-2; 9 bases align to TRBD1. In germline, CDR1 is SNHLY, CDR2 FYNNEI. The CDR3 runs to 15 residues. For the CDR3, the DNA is TGTGCCAGCAATGAACAGGGGGCGCTGAGCTATGGCTACACCTTC. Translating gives CASNEQGALSYGYTF.

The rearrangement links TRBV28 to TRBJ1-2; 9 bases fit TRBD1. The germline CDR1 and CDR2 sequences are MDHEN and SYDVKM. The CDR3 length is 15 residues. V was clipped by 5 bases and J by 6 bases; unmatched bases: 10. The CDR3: CASSTVTGGLHGYTF. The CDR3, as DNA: TGTGCCAGCAGTACCGTAACAGGGGGCCTCCATGGCTACACCTTC.

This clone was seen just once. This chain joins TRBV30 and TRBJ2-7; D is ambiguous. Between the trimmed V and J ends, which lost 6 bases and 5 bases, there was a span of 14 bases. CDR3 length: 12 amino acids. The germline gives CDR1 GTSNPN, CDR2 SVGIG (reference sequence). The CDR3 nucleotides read TGTGCCTGCGACAAAAGGCAACACGAGCAGTACTTC. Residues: CACDKRQHEQYF. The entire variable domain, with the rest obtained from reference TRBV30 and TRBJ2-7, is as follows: SQTIHQWPATLVQPVGSPLSLECTVEGTSNPNLYWYRQAAGRGLQLLFYSVGIGQISSEVPQNLSASRPQDRQFILSSKKLLLSDSGFYLCACDKRQHEQYFGPGTRLTVT.

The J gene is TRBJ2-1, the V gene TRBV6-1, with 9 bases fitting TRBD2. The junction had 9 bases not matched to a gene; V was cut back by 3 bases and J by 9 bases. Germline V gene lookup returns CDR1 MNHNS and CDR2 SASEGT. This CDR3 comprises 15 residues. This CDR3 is CASSEIAGVTLEQFF. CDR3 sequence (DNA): TGTGCCAGCAGTGAGATAGCGGGGGTAACTCTTGAGCAGTTCTTC.

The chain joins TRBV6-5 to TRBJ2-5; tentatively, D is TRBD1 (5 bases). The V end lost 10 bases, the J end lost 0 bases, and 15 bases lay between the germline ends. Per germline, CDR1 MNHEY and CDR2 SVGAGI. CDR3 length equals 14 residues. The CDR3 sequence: CATLLGQNQETQYF. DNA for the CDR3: TGTGCCACCCTGTTGGGGCAGAACCAAGAGACCCAGTACTTC.

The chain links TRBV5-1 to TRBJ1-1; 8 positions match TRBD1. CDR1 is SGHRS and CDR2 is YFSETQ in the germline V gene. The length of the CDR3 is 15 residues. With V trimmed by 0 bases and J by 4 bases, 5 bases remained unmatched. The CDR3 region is CASSLATGGITEAFF. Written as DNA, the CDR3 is TGCGCCAGCAGCTTGGCCACAGGGGGTATCACTGAAGCTTTCTTT.

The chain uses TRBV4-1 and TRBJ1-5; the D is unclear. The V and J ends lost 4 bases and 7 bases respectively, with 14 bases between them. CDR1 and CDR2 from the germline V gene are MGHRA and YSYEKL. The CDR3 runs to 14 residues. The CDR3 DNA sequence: TGCGCCAGCAGCCTGTCCGGGGTGGGACAGCCCCAGCATTTT. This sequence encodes CASSLSGVGQPQHF.

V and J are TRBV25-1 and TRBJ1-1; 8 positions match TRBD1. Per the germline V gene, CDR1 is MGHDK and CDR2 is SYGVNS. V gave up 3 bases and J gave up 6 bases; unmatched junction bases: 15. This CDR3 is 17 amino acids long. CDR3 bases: TGTGCCAGCAGTGATAAGGGTGACAGGGGATTTTGGGCTGAAGCTTTCTTT. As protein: CASSDKGDRGFWAEAFF.

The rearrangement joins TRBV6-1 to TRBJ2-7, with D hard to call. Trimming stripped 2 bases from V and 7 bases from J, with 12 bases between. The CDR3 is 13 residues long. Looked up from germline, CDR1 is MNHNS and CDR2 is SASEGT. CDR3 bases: TGTGCCAGCAGTGAAACCCCGCTTCGGGAGCAGTACTTC. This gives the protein CASSETPLREQYF.

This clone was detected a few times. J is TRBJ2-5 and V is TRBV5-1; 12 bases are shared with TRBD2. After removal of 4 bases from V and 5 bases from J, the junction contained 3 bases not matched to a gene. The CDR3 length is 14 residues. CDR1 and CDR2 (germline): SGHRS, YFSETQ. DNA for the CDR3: TGCGCCAGCAGCGTCGGACTAGCGGGGGAGACCCAGTACTTC. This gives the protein CASSVGLAGETQYF.